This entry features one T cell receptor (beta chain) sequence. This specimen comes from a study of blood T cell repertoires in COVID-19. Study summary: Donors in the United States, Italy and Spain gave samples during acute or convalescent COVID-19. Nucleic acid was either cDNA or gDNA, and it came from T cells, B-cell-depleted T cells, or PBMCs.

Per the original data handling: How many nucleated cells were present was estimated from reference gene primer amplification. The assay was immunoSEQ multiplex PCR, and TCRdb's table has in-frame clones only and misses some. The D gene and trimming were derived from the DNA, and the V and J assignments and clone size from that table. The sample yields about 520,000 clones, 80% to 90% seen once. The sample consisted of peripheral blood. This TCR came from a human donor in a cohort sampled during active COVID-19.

CDR3 nucleotides: TGTGCCAGCAGCTTGGGTGGCGGGAGGGCCCCTGAGCAGTTCTTC. Protein: CASSLGGGRAPEQFF. The J gene is TRBJ2-1, the V gene TRBV5-4, with 9 bases lining up with TRBD2. This CDR3 has 15 residues. Germline V gene data show CDR1 as SGHNT and CDR2 as YYREEE (reference sequence). With 0 bases clipped from V and 9 bases from J, the junction kept 7 bases outside the gene matches.